The 15 T cell receptor beta chains below were found in one sample sequenced in a study of CD8+ T cells in alopecia areata. As the sequencing template, cDNA was produced by extracting RNA and reverse transcribing it. The table came from immunoSEQ multiplex PCR; TCRdb's copy has only in-frame clones and leaves some out. The data hold roughly 100,000 clones, with approximately 58% observed a single time. The sequencing sample was made of CD4+ T cells sorted from blood. The receptors originated from a human donor in good health.

This clone appeared a few times. CDR3 nucleotides: TGTGCCAGTACCGATAATCCGGGACAGGCCAATTCACCCCTCCACTTT. It is translated as CASTDNPGQANSPLHF. V is TRBV19 and J is TRBJ1-6; TRBD1 matches 8 bases. There are 16 residues in the CDR3. Germline CDR1 and CDR2: LNHDA and SQIVND (reference sequence). Trimming removed 7 bases from V and 7 bases from J; junction bases left unmatched: 12.

The chain joins TRBV5-1 to TRBJ2-7, with TRBD1 matching over 9 bases. After removal of 3 bases from V and 0 bases from J, the junction contained 7 bases not matched to a gene. The germline V gene encodes CDR1 SGHRS and CDR2 YFSETQ. This CDR3 is built from 16 residues. The CDR3 DNA reads TGCGCCAGCAGCTGGGGGTACAGGGGGCCCTCCTACGAGCAGTACTTC. The encoded protein is CASSWGYRGPSYEQYF.

J is TRBJ2-5 and V is TRBV11-2; maybe TRBD1 (5 bases). Trimming took 1 base from V and 7 from J, leaving 10 bases between them. Germline assignment: CDR1 SGHAT and CDR2 FQNNGV. The CDR3 is 13 residues long. As DNA, the CDR3 is TGTGCCAGCAGCTTAGGGGCTGGGGCGACCCAGTACTTC. Translated, it gives CASSLGAGATQYF.

This CDR3 reads CASSLRVKAFF. DNA for the CDR3: TGTGCCAGCAGCTTGCGGGTCAAAGCTTTCTTT. The J gene is TRBJ1-1, the V gene TRBV7-2; unclear D gene. The CDR3 totals 11 residues. The V end lost 3 bases, the J end lost 9 bases, and 8 bases lay between the germline ends. Germline V CDR1 and CDR2: SGHTA, FQGNSA.

The J gene is TRBJ1-2, the V gene TRBV7-9, with TRBD1 matching 8 bases. Germline assignment: CDR1 SEHNR and CDR2 FQNEAQ (reference sequence). The V segment lost 3 bases and the J segment 3 bases; nucleotides outside the gene matches: 6. There are 15 residues in the CDR3. In DNA, the CDR3 is TGTGCCAGCAGCTTGACAGGGGCGGGTGACTATGGCTACACCTTC. Amino acids: CASSLTGAGDYGYTF.

J is TRBJ2-7 and V is TRBV20-1; D is uncertain. The J call may be incorrect, as the DNA end agrees better with TRBJ2-5. Germline V gene sequence: CDR1 DFQATT, CDR2 SNEGSKA (reference sequence). The CDR3 extends over 11 amino acids. CDR3 amino acids: CSATGSETQYF. CDR3 nucleotide sequence: TGCAGTGCTACAGGCAGCGAGACCCAGTACTTC.

The chain joins TRBV29-1 to TRBJ1-1; D is undetermined. V lost 6 bases and J lost 5, with 16 bases in between. Germline values: CDR1 SQVTM, CDR2 ANQGSEA. There are 13 residues in the CDR3. In DNA form, the CDR3 reads TGCAGCGTGGAGAGCGTACTTAGAACTGAAGCTTTCTTT. It translates to CSVESVLRTEAFF.

This chain uses TRBV25-1 with TRBJ2-5; D possibly corresponds to TRBD2 (5 bases). V was cut by 6 bases and J by 1 base, with 12 bases left in between. The CDR3 totals 14 residues. Looked up from germline, CDR1 is MGHDK and CDR2 is SYGVNS. The CDR3 reads CASSPDGGQETQYF. CDR3 sequence (DNA): TGTGCCAGCAGCCCCGACGGAGGCCAAGAGACCCAGTACTTC.

About this clone itself: The sample contains more than one DNA sequence encoding this CDR3. V gene TRBV30 combines with J gene TRBJ1-1; D is unresolved. Germline V gene sequence: CDR1 GTSNPN, CDR2 SVGIG (reference sequence). CDR3 length: 12 residues. V gave up 0 bases and J gave up 8 bases, with 10 bases separating them. The CDR3 nucleotides are TGTGCCTGGAGTGTATTAGGCCCCGAAGCTTTCTTT. This translates into CAWSVLGPEAFF. The full variable domain, rest sourced from reference TRBV30 and TRBJ1-1, is SQTIHQWPATLVQPVGSPLSLECTVEGTSNPNLYWYRQAAGRGLQLLFYSVGIGQISSEVPQNLSASRPQDRQFILSSKKLLLSDSGFYLCAWSVLGPEAFFGQGTRLTVV.

The chain couples TRBV5-1 to TRBJ1-5; D is unclear. Trimming cost V 0 bases and J 2 bases, with 15 bases left between them. The CDR3 has 17 amino acids. Germline assignment: CDR1 SGHRS and CDR2 YFSETQ. CDR3 amino acids: CASSLEGAVVGNQPQHF. The CDR3, as DNA: TGCGCCAGCAGCTTGGAGGGAGCCGTCGTGGGCAATCAGCCCCAGCATTTT.

J is TRBJ2-3 and V is TRBV7-8; D unresolved. The CDR3 consists of 14 residues. Trimming cost V 1 base and J 5 bases, with 10 bases left between them. Germline V gene lookup returns CDR1 SGHVS and CDR2 FQNEAQ. CDR3 coding DNA: TGTGCCAGCAGCTTAGGCCTACACGAAGATACGCAGTATTTT. Amino acids: CASSLGLHEDTQYF.

Here the CDR3 DNA reads TGTGCCAGCAGTTACCCCCGGGACAGGGGAGGGGGCTACACCTTC. This sequence encodes CASSYPRDRGGGYTF. This chain joins TRBV6-6 and TRBJ1-2, with 10 nucleotides matching TRBD1. This CDR3 region has 15 residues. Trimming cost V 2 bases and J 8 bases; bases outside gene matches: 8. Looked up from germline, CDR1 is MNHNY and CDR2 is SVGAGI (reference sequence).

The gene calls are TRBV29-1 and TRBJ2-7, with D perhaps matching TRBD1 (6 bases). V gave up 7 bases and J gave up 5 bases, with 15 bases separating them. The germline V gene encodes CDR1 SQVTM and CDR2 ANQGSEA. The CDR3 spans 12 residues. CDR3 nucleotides: TGCAGCGCACGAGACAGGCGGGACGAGCAGTACTTC. It yields the protein CSARDRRDEQYF.

The genes are TRBV30 and TRBJ1-2; D gene unclear. The V end was cut by 5 bases, the J end by 4 bases, with 20 bases between. CDR1 and CDR2 (germline): GTSNPN, SVGIG (reference sequence). The CDR3 length is 15 residues. The CDR3, as DNA: TGTGCCTGGGGCCAGGACGGCCGTCAGAGCTATGGCTACACCTTC. Protein product: CAWGQDGRQSYGYTF.

This clone has only a few counts. The chain is built from TRBV29-1 and TRBJ1-4, with D possibly matching TRBD1 (5 bases). V gave up 4 bases and J gave up 6 bases, with 9 bases separating them. The CDR3 consists of 12 residues. Germline CDR1 reads SQVTM; CDR2 reads ANQGSEA. This chain's CDR3 is CSVGGRDEKLFF. CDR3 DNA sequence: TGCAGCGTTGGGGGCCGAGATGAAAAACTGTTTTTT.